Each of the 32 T cell receptor beta chains below was sequenced from the same sample in a study of T cell clones after liver transplantation. Only in-frame clones appear in the TCRdb table, and some are missing; sequencing was by immunoSEQ multiplex PCR. The profile shows about 50,000 clones, approximately 71% of them singletons. This specimen consisted of CD4+ T cells from blood, obtained more than 53 months after liver transplant. The receptor source for this set is a human patient who received a liver transplant. A subset of T cells may come from the graft donor.

The V and J genes are TRBV2 and TRBJ1-2; TRBD1 aligns across 7 bases. V lost 6 bases, J lost 8 bases, and 12 bases stayed unmatched. Germline CDR1 reads SNHLY; CDR2 reads FYNNEI. The CDR3 runs 14 residues. This chain's CDR3 is CASRWDSPLEGYTF. In DNA, the CDR3 is TGTGCCAGCAGATGGGACAGCCCTTTGGAAGGCTACACCTTC.

The V call is TRBV7-2, the J call TRBJ1-6; D is unresolved. Germline V gene lookup returns CDR1 SGHTA and CDR2 FQGNSA. Trimming took off 2 bases at V and 7 bases at J, with 9 bases between the two ends. CDR3 length: 14 residues. The DNA of the CDR3 is TGTGCCAGCAGCTTACAACAGCTAAATTCACCCCTCCACTTT. Amino acids: CASSLQQLNSPLHF.

The chain links TRBV28 to TRBJ2-5; 8 nucleotides align to TRBD2. The CDR3 length is 12 residues. Germline values: CDR1 MDHEN, CDR2 SYDVKM. As DNA, the CDR3 is TGTTCGGGGGGGGCGAATGGAGAGACCCAGTACTTC. Its translation is CSGGANGETQYF.

The sample holds one count of this clone. The genes are TRBV18 and TRBJ2-7; D assignment may be TRBD1 or TRBD2 (6 bases each). Germline V CDR1 and CDR2: KGHSH, LQKENI. The CDR3 runs to 16 residues. Deletions cut 0 bases from V and 0 bases from J, with 12 bases between. CDR3 protein: CASSPPWGASSYEQYF. In DNA form, the CDR3 reads TGTGCCAGCTCACCACCGTGGGGGGCTAGCTCCTACGAGCAGTACTTC. Filled out from reference TRBV18 and TRBJ2-7, the complete variable domain reads NAGVMQNPRHLVRRRGQEARLRCSPMKGHSHVYWYRQLPEEGLKFMVYLQKENIIDESGMPKERFSAEFPKEGPSILRIQQVVRGDSAAYFCASSPPWGASSYEQYFGPGTRLTVT.

This clone was recorded only once. Within the sample, other DNA sequences also encode this same CDR3. This rearrangement joins TRBV28 to TRBJ2-7; D gene ambiguous. Germline CDR1 and CDR2: MDHEN and SYDVKM. The CDR3 length is 12 residues. V was pared by 3 bases and J by 6 bases, with 9 bases between. CDR3 DNA sequence: TGTGCCAGCAGTTTCGGGTTCAGCGAGCAGTACTTC. Protein product: CASSFGFSEQYF.

The chain combines TRBV5-5 with TRBJ1-2; possibly TRBD1 for D (6 bases). Trimming pared 5 bases from V and 2 bases from J, leaving 19 bases between. This CDR3 is 16 amino acids long. In germline, CDR1 is SGHKS, CDR2 YYEKEE (reference sequence). CDR3 coding DNA: TGTGCCAGCAGGTTACGGCCGGACAGCATCAACTATGGCTACACCTTC. Its protein is CASRLRPDSINYGYTF.

This clone was counted between two and nine times. The chain employs TRBV19 and TRBJ2-7, with 8 bases identical to TRBD1. V was clipped by 5 bases and J by 2 bases; unmatched bases: 8. The CDR3 runs to 15 residues. The germline CDR1 and CDR2 sequences are LNHDA and SQIVND (reference sequence). CDR3: CASSSGTGVAYEQYF. In DNA form, the CDR3 reads TGTGCCAGTAGTTCCGGGACAGGCGTTGCCTACGAGCAGTACTTC.

CDR3 protein: CASSFPVRLAGNRNEQFF. The CDR3 region has the DNA TGTGCCAGCAGCTTCCCCGTTAGACTAGCGGGGAATCGCAATGAGCAGTTCTTC. The chain links TRBV7-9 to TRBJ2-1, with TRBD2 matching 11 bases. The CDR3 has 18 amino acids. Germline V gene lookup returns CDR1 SEHNR and CDR2 FQNEAQ (reference sequence). V lost 3 bases to trimming and J lost 6 bases; unmatched junction nucleotides: 13. Full variable domain (missing parts from reference TRBV7-9 and TRBJ2-1): DTGVSQNPRHKITKRGQNVTFRCDPISEHNRLYWYRQTLGQGPEFLTYFQNEAQLEKSRLLSDRFSAERPKGSFSTLEIQRTEQGDSAMYLCASSFPVRLAGNRNEQFFGPGTRLTVL.

The J gene is TRBJ1-2, the V gene TRBV6-4, with a possible D match to TRBD1 (6 bases). CDR3 length: 15 residues. V lost 0 bases and J 4 bases, leaving 12 bases between the germline ends. Per germline, CDR1 MRHNA and CDR2 SNTAGT. DNA for the CDR3: TGTGCCAGCAGTGACTCGTTGGGGGCCGGCTATGGCTACACCTTC. Residues: CASSDSLGAGYGYTF.

This sequence joins TRBV5-1 and TRBJ2-2; 10 bases line up with TRBD1. The CDR3 is made up of 15 amino acids. J was trimmed by 4 bases and V by 1 base; bases with no gene match: 1. Germline CDR1 and CDR2: SGHRS and YFSETQ. The CDR3 DNA is TGCGCCAGCAGCTTGAGGGACAGGGGCACCGGGGAGCTGTTTTTT. Translation gives CASSLRDRGTGELFF.

The chain has TRBV30 and TRBJ1-2; 11 positions agree with TRBD1. The junction had 5 bases not matched to a gene; V was cut back by 5 bases and J by 6 bases. This CDR3 has 13 residues. Germline loops: CDR1 GTSNPN, CDR2 SVGIG (reference sequence). The CDR3 DNA reads TGTGCCTGGGGGACAGGGGGAAGAAATGGCTACACCTTC. This gives the protein CAWGTGGRNGYTF.

The chain has TRBV9 and TRBJ2-3; D unclear. Trimming removed 0 bases from V and 5 bases from J, with 16 bases in between. CDR1 SGDLS and CDR2 YYNGEE come from the germline V gene. This CDR3 comprises 16 residues. CDR3 sequence (DNA): TGTGCCAGCAGCGTAGGGGTGGGATCGACCGGAGATACGCAGTATTTT. Amino acids: CASSVGVGSTGDTQYF.

This clone was picked up a small number of times. The genes are TRBV4-1 and TRBJ2-3, with 9 bases identical to TRBD2. V shed 6 bases and J 5 bases; nucleotides not matched to a gene: 9. Looked up from germline, CDR1 is MGHRA and CDR2 is YSYEKL. The CDR3 has 15 residues. CDR3 sequence: CASSRSGGRVDTQYF. CDR3 bases: TGCGCCAGCAGTCGAAGCGGGGGGCGGGTAGATACGCAGTATTTT.

This sequence joins TRBV6-1 and TRBJ1-4, with D perhaps matching TRBD1 (6 bases). The length of the CDR3 is 16 residues. The germline CDR1 and CDR2 sequences are MNHNS and SASEGT. V lost 2 bases and J 8 bases, leaving 18 bases between the germline ends. The CDR3 region has the DNA TGTGCCAGCAGTGAACGGAAGGGGGGGGCAGGGGAAAAACTGTTTTTT. Protein: CASSERKGGAGEKLFF.

This chain connects TRBV13 to TRBJ2-5, with 9 bases lining up with TRBD1. Germline CDR1 reads PRHDT; CDR2 reads FYEKMQ (reference sequence). The J segment lost 4 bases and the V segment lost 4 bases, leaving 10 bases of the junction unmatched. The CDR3 sequence is 16 residues long. CDR3 bases: TGTGCCAGCAGCTCGAATCGACAGGGGGTAGGAGAGACCCAGTACTTC. This sequence encodes CASSSNRQGVGETQYF.

This chain connects TRBV28 to TRBJ2-4; D is undetermined. Germline CDR1 reads MDHEN; CDR2 reads SYDVKM. The CDR3 consists of 15 residues. V was cut by 5 bases and J by 0 bases, with 11 bases left in between. The chain's CDR3 is CASSLTAIAKNIQYF. The CDR3 nucleotides are TGTGCCAGCAGTCTCACAGCCATAGCCAAAAACATTCAGTACTTC.

The V and J genes are TRBV6-5 and TRBJ1-5; maybe TRBD1 (5 bases). CDR1 is MNHEY, CDR2 SVGAGI, per germline. This CDR3 comprises 15 residues. V was shortened by 0 bases and J by 6 bases, with 12 bases between the two germline ends. CDR3: CASSYSEGRGQPQHF. The CDR3 DNA is TGTGCCAGCAGTTACTCGGAAGGGAGGGGTCAGCCCCAGCATTTT.

CDR3 nucleotide sequence: TGTGCCGGAAAGGGACAGATGAACACTGAAGCTTTCTTT. Translated: CAGKGQMNTEAFF. The rearrangement joins TRBV30 to TRBJ1-1; TRBD1 aligns across 7 bases. CDR1 is GTSNPN, CDR2 SVGIG, per germline (reference sequence). V lost 8 bases and J lost 0; bases outside the gene matches: 6. The CDR3 is made up of 13 amino acids.

Here the CDR3 DNA reads TGTGCCAGCTCACCTTCCGCACAGAATGGCTACACCTTC. Protein sequence: CASSPSAQNGYTF. J is TRBJ1-2 and V is TRBV18, with D unresolved. The CDR3 sequence is 13 residues long. Germline V gene data show CDR1 as KGHSH and CDR2 as LQKENI. V was shortened by 3 bases and J by 6 bases, with 11 bases between the two germline ends.

The V call is TRBV10-3, the J call TRBJ2-5, with TRBD2 identical over 7 bases. This CDR3 is built from 14 residues. The germline V gene encodes CDR1 ENHRY and CDR2 SYGVKD. The J segment lost 7 bases and the V segment lost 8 bases, leaving 13 bases of the junction unmatched. The DNA for the CDR3 is TGTGCCATCGCCACGGGACTAACCGTCGGGACCCAGTACTTC. Residues: CAIATGLTVGTQYF.

At least ten counts were recorded for this clone. The chain joins TRBV25-1 to TRBJ2-7; D is possibly TRBD2 (5 bases). Germline V CDR1 and CDR2: MGHDK, SYGVNS. V was clipped by 5 bases and J by 4 bases, with 6 bases between them. The CDR3 is 11 amino acids. CDR3 sequence (DNA): TGTGCCAGCAGTAGAGGGTACGAGCAGTACTTC. This codes for CASSRGYEQYF.

This rearrangement joins TRBV30 to TRBJ1-3, with D unclear. The CDR3 sequence is 14 residues long. V dropped 2 bases and J dropped 2 bases, with 10 bases sitting between them. The V gene's germline CDR1 is GTSNPN and CDR2 SVGIG (reference sequence). For the CDR3, the DNA is TGTGCCTGGAGTTCGGGGAATACTGGAAACACCATATATTTT. Its translation: CAWSSGNTGNTIYF.

This clone was recorded once. The chain couples TRBV7-9 to TRBJ2-5; 7 bases match TRBD2. Trimming at V came to 1 base and at J to 5 bases, leaving 4 bases not matched to a gene. The germline V gene encodes CDR1 SEHNR and CDR2 FQNEAQ (reference sequence). This CDR3 region has 14 residues. The CDR3 loop is CASSLGIAGETQYF. The CDR3 nucleotides read TGTGCCAGCAGCTTAGGGATAGCGGGTGAGACCCAGTACTTC.

This rearrangement joins TRBV6-1 to TRBJ1-6, with 8 bases matching TRBD1. Trimming at V came to 5 bases and at J to 9 bases, leaving 6 bases not matched to a gene. Germline lookup yields CDR1 MNHNS and CDR2 SASEGT. The CDR3 length is 14 residues. CDR3 amino acids: CASSWGQEGSPLHF. The CDR3 DNA is TGTGCCAGCAGTTGGGGACAGGAGGGTTCACCCCTCCACTTT.

Written as DNA, the CDR3 is TGTGCCAGCAGCTTTGACAGGGGGCACGAGCAGTTCTTC. Its translation is CASSFDRGHEQFF. This chain uses TRBV5-4 with TRBJ2-1, with TRBD1 identical over 10 bases. The CDR3 contains 13 residues. V lost 2 bases and J lost 10; bases outside the gene matches: 3. CDR1 is SGHNT, CDR2 YYREEE, per germline (reference sequence).

This sequence joins TRBV4-2 and TRBJ2-7, with TRBD2 matching over 8 bases. CDR3 length: 15 amino acids. Trimming cost V 1 base and J 5 bases; bases outside gene matches: 7. The V gene's germline CDR1 is LGHNA and CDR2 YNFKEQ. The CDR3 DNA reads TGTGCCAGCAGCCAAGTCGGGGGGGCCTACCACGAGCAGTACTTC. Translation gives CASSQVGGAYHEQYF.

This clone was observed a few times. The rearrangement uses TRBV7-8 and TRBJ1-5; no definite D call. Between the trimmed V and J ends, which lost 5 bases and 0 bases, there was a span of 11 bases. The CDR3 consists of 15 residues. Germline lookup yields CDR1 SGHVS and CDR2 FQNEAQ. The CDR3: CASSAAEYSNQPQHF. CDR3 DNA: TGTGCCAGCAGCGCAGCGGAGTATAGCAATCAGCCCCAGCATTTT.

This chain joins TRBV5-4 and TRBJ1-3; TRBD1 matches at 8 bases. The germline V gene encodes CDR1 SGHNT and CDR2 YYREEE (reference sequence). The V and J ends lost 3 bases and 0 bases, in that order; junction bases with no gene match: 2. The CDR3 contains 15 residues. CDR3 region: CASSSTGVSGNTIYF. The CDR3 DNA reads as TGTGCCAGCAGCTCGACAGGGGTCTCTGGAAACACCATATATTTT.

Here the CDR3 reads CASSFIGEETQYF. For the CDR3, the DNA is TGTGCCAGCAGCTTTATAGGGGAAGAGACCCAGTACTTC. The chain couples TRBV5-4 to TRBJ2-5; a weak D match, TRBD1 (5 bases). V was clipped by 2 bases and J by 3 bases, with 8 bases between them. The CDR3 covers 13 residues. Germline V gene sequence: CDR1 SGHNT, CDR2 YYREEE (reference sequence).

V usage is TRBV6-5 and J usage is TRBJ2-3; D possibly corresponds to TRBD1 (5 bases). The CDR3 consists of 15 residues. Trimming took 4 bases from V and 4 from J, leaving 15 bases between them. Germline V lookup: CDR1 MNHEY, CDR2 SVGAGI. The CDR3 nucleotides read TGTGCCAGCAGTTTAACCCTACAGGCCTCAGATACGCAGTATTTT. Translated: CASSLTLQASDTQYF.

The chain is built from TRBV11-2 and TRBJ1-2, with TRBD1 matching over 9 bases. The CDR3 has 15 amino acids. Germline trimming cut 4 bases from V and 8 bases from J; bases unmatched to any gene: 11. In germline, CDR1 is SGHAT, CDR2 FQNNGV. The CDR3 loop is CASSSYRGLGGGYTF. The CDR3 bases are TGTGCCAGCAGCTCCTACAGGGGGCTAGGGGGCGGCTACACCTTC.

A word on this clone: This CDR3 is missing its conserved last phenylalanine or tryptophan, likely due to a read error. The limits of the CDR3 on the DNA are not certain, so only TCRdb's listed CDR3 is given. The CDR3 loop is CASSVVLRDRA. The rearrangement uses TRBV16 and TRBJ1-2; the D call TRBD1 from the table was never checked on the DNA. The germline CDR1 and CDR2 sequences are KGHSY and FQNENV. The CDR3 length is 11 residues, termini included.